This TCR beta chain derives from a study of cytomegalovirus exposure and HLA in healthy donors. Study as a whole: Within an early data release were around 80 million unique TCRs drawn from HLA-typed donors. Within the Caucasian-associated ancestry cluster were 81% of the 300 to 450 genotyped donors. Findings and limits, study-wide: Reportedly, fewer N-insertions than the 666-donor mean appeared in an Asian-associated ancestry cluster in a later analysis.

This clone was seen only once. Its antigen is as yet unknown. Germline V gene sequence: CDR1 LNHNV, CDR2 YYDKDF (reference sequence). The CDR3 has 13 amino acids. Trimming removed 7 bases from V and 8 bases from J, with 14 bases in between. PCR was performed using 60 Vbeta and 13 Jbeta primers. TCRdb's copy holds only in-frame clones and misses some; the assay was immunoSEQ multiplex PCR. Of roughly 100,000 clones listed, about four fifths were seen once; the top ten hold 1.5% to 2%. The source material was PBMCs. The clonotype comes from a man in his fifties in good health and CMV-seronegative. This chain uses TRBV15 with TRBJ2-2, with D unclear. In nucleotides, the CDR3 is TGTGCCACCACCAAGGAAGGAGTTGGGGAGCTGTTTTTT. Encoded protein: CATTKEGVGELFF.